The 12 T cell receptor beta chains below come from one sample, sequenced in a study of OX40 agonist ivuxolimab in advanced cancers. The library was prepared using the immunoSEQ multiplex PCR assay. TCRdb mirrors the immuneACCESS table, restricted to in-frame sequences. Some clones are absent from its copies; in checked studies, under half trace to an unresolved V gene, and the reason for the others is unknown. Recorded for this sample are 7,000 to 9,000 clones; around 89% of them occurred a single time. Around 16% of the sample is held by the ten biggest clonotypes. The sample consisted of CD4+ or CD8+ T cells sorted from blood, taken in a trial of the OX40 agonist ivuxolimab. Every receptor here comes from an adult with an advanced solid tumor such as melanoma, head and neck, liver or kidney cancer.

J is TRBJ2-5 and V is TRBV19, with TRBD1 as a possible D gene (5 bases). V dropped 8 bases and J dropped 2 bases, with 9 bases sitting between them. The CDR3 is 12 residues long. Germline lookup yields CDR1 LNHDA and CDR2 SQIVND (reference sequence). CDR3 sequence reads: CASGQGQETQYF. CDR3 coding DNA: TGTGCCAGTGGGCAGGGTCAAGAGACCCAGTACTTC.

V gene TRBV19 combines with J gene TRBJ1-2; 9 positions match TRBD1. The CDR3 contains 15 residues. The germline CDR1 and CDR2 sequences are LNHDA and SQIVND (reference sequence). V shed 1 base, J shed 6 bases, and the junction held 6 bases outside the gene matches. The chain's CDR3 is CASSIARTGEDGYTF. CDR3 coding DNA: TGTGCCAGTAGTATAGCCCGGACAGGGGAGGATGGCTACACCTTC.

The CDR3 loop reads CASSETRVLETQYF. The DNA for the CDR3 is TGTGCCAGCAGCGAAACCAGGGTATTGGAGACCCAGTACTTC. J is TRBJ2-5 and V is TRBV14; a possible D gene is TRBD1 (5 bases). Looked up from germline, CDR1 is SGHDN and CDR2 is FVKESK. The CDR3 has 14 residues. The V end was cut by 5 bases, the J end by 5 bases, with 15 bases between.

The genes are TRBV5-1 and TRBJ1-1; the D gene is possibly TRBD1 (5 bases). CDR3 length: 13 residues. V shed 0 bases and J shed 6 bases, with 9 bases lying between them. Germline loops: CDR1 SGHRS, CDR2 YFSETQ. This CDR3 is CASSLVGGAEAFF. CDR3 sequence (DNA): TGCGCCAGCAGCTTGGTTGGGGGAGCTGAAGCTTTCTTT. Based on the CDR3 plus reference TRBV5-1 and TRBJ1-1, the full variable domain is KAGVTQTPRYLIKTRGQQVTLSCSPISGHRSVSWYQQTPGQGLQFLFEYFSETQRNKGNFPGRFSGRQFSNSRSEMNVSTLELGDSALYLCASSLVGGAEAFFGQGTRLTVV.

The J gene is TRBJ2-7, the V gene TRBV4-3; D unresolved. This CDR3 has 13 residues. CDR1 is LGHNA and CDR2 is YSLEER in the germline V gene. The V end was cut by 0 bases, the J end by 4 bases, with 7 bases between. The CDR3 here is CASSQDSGYEQYF. In DNA form, the CDR3 reads TGCGCCAGCAGCCAAGATTCCGGTTACGAGCAGTACTTC.

The chain links TRBV7-6 to TRBJ2-1; D gene unclear. CDR3 length equals 15 residues. V was clipped by 1 base and J by 0 bases, with 7 bases between them. Germline CDR1 SGHVS, CDR2 FNYEAQ. The CDR3 region has the DNA TGTGCCAGCAGCTTAGAACTGAGCTCCTACAATGAGCAGTTCTTC. As protein: CASSLELSSYNEQFF.

This chain links TRBV5-1 with TRBJ2-7; D is ambiguous. The CDR3 spans 11 residues. V dropped 4 bases and J dropped 1 base, with 3 bases sitting between them. Germline values: CDR1 SGHRS, CDR2 YFSETQ. As DNA, the CDR3 is TGCGCCAGCAGCGGATCCTACGAGCAGTACTTC. Translated: CASSGSYEQYF.

The rearrangement links TRBV6-8 to TRBJ2-7; 8 bases agree with TRBD2. Germline lookup yields CDR1 MNHGY and CDR2 SAAAGT. The CDR3 has 14 amino acids. Trimming at V came to 3 bases and at J to 6 bases, leaving 7 bases not matched to a gene. CDR3 loop: CASSYSGTRAEQYF. CDR3 coding DNA: TGTGCCAGCAGTTATTCCGGGACTAGAGCCGAGCAGTACTTC.

This clone has only one observation. The chain employs TRBV5-4 and TRBJ2-7; a weak D match, TRBD1 (5 bases). The germline CDR1 and CDR2 sequences are SGHNT and YYREEE (reference sequence). Trimming removed 5 bases from V and 2 bases from J, with 14 bases in between. The CDR3 covers 14 residues. The CDR3 bases are TGTGCCAGCAGGCTAAACGACAGCCCCTACGAGCAGTACTTC. Amino acids: CASRLNDSPYEQYF. The whole variable domain, filled in from reference TRBV5-4 and TRBJ2-7, reads ETGVTQSPTHLIKTRGQQVTLRCSSQSGHNTVSWYQQALGQGPQFIFQYYREEENGRGNFPPRFSGLQFPNYSSELNVNALELDDSALYLCASRLNDSPYEQYFGPGTRLTVT.

The rearrangement uses TRBV6-5 and TRBJ1-1; D ambiguous. Germline V gene lookup returns CDR1 MNHEY and CDR2 SVGAGI. V lost 9 bases to trimming and J lost 4 bases, with 12 bases between them. The CDR3 extends over 12 amino acids. The CDR3 spells CASREGGTEAFF. In DNA form, the CDR3 reads TGTGCCAGTCGGGAGGGTGGCACTGAAGCTTTCTTT.

The V gene is TRBV6-9, the J gene TRBJ1-2, with TRBD1 as a possible D gene (5 bases). The CDR3 length is 14 residues. V shed 4 bases and J shed 2 bases, with 11 bases lying between them. Germline CDR1 is MNHGY and CDR2 is SVAAGI. The CDR3, as DNA: TGTGCCAGCAGTTTGGGACCTACGAACTATGGCTACACCTTC. Translated, it gives CASSLGPTNYGYTF.

This rearrangement joins TRBV28 to TRBJ1-5; TRBD1 matches 11 bases. V lost 3 bases and J lost 6; bases outside the gene matches: 4. This CDR3 spans 15 amino acids. The germline gives CDR1 MDHEN, CDR2 SYDVKM. The CDR3 protein is CASSFTGTGGQPQHF. DNA for the CDR3: TGTGCCAGCAGTTTTACCGGGACAGGGGGTCAGCCCCAGCATTTT.